The clone carrying this T cell receptor (beta chain) was recorded at least ten times. As yet, its antigen is unknown. This specimen belongs to a study of CD8 T cells in ankylosing spondylitis. Study-wide points: Characteristic of ankylosing spondylitis blood, it appeared, was a TCR beta motif comprising roughly eight highly homologous variants. Reportedly, disease-linked clones are significantly enriched in ankylosing spondylitis patients' matched synovial fluid. Disease-linked clones proved CD8+ and comparatively uncommon in peripheral blood.

Germline CDR1 is DFQATT and CDR2 is SNEGSKA (reference sequence). This CDR3 has 14 amino acids. The V segment lost 1 base and the J segment 8 bases; nucleotides outside the gene matches: 5. TCR beta libraries were made by quantitative 5'-RACE with molecular barcodes. TCRdb ran MiXCR on the 5' RACE reads and lists one entry per CDR3 protein. The top ten clones hold 2.5% to 3.5% of a sample with about 120,000 distinct CDR3 sequences, around 13% of them seen once. The chain recombines TRBV20-1 with TRBJ2-1, with 10 bases matching TRBD2. The sequencing sample was made of blood, either unsorted or a sorted T cell fraction (not recorded which). The sequence derives from a female donor with ankylosing spondylitis or in good health (not recorded which). CDR3 region: CSARASGGKYEQFF. CDR3 nucleotide sequence: TGCAGTGCTAGAGCTAGCGGGGGAAAATATGAGCAGTTCTTC.